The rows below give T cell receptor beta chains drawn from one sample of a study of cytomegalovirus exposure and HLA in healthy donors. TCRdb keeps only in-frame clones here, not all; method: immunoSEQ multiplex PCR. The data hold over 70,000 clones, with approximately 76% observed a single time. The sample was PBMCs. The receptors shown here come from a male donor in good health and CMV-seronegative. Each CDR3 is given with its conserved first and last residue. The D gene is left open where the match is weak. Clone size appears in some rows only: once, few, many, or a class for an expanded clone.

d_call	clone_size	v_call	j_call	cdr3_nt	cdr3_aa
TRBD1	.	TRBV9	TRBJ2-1	TGTGCCAGCGGACAGGGGGCTACCTACAATGAGCAGTTCTTC	CASGQGATYNEQFF
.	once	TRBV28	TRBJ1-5	TGTGCCAGCACCCCCATACTTCAAATTTTCAAGCCCCAGCATTTT	CASTPILQIFKPQHF
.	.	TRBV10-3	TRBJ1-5	TGTGCCATCAGTGAGGGACAGTCCAACAATCAGCCCCAGCATTTT	CAISEGQSNNQPQHF
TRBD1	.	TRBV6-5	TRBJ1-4	TGTGCCAGTAGAGCCGGGACAGGGAATGAAAAACTGTTTTTT	CASRAGTGNEKLFF
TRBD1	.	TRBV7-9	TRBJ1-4	TGTGCCAGCAGCTTACGTGGTGCAGGGGGCAATGAAAAACTGTTTTTT	CASSLRGAGGNEKLFF
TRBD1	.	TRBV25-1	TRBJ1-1	TGTGCCAGCAACAGGGGGAACGGAAACACTGAAGCTTTCTTT	CASNRGNGNTEAFF
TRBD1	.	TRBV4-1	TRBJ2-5	TGCGCCAGCAGCCAACCCGGGACAGGGGGCTTCGAGACCCAGTACTTC	CASSQPGTGGFETQYF
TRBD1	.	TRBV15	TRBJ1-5	TGTGCCACCAGCAGGGACGGGACAGGGGAAGGTGGCCAGCCCCAGCATTTT	CATSRDGTGEGGQPQHF
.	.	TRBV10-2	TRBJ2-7	TGCGCCAGCAGTGAGGTCGGTGTTGCTGTCGTCTACGAGCAGTACTTC	CASSEVGVAVVYEQYF
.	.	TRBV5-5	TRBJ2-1	TGTGCCAGCAGCCCCGGACTTATGAATGAGCAGTTCTTC	CASSPGLMNEQFF
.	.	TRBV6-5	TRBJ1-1	TGTGCCAGCAGGTCCAGGGGCGTCAACACTGAAGCTTTCTTT	CASRSRGVNTEAFF
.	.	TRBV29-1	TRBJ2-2	TGCAGCGTTGAGGGCCTAGCTGCCGGGGAGCTGTTTTTT	CSVEGLAAGELFF
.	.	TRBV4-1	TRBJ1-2	TGCGCCAGCAGCCAACAGGTGACCAACTATGGCTACACCTTC	CASSQQVTNYGYTF
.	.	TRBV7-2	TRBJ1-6	TGTGCCAGCAGCTCTAACGGTTCACCCCTCCACTTT	CASSSNGSPLHF
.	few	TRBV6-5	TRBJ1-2	TGTGCCAGCAGATTCTCTGGGGGGGAATTCTATGGCTACACCTTC	CASRFSGGEFYGYTF
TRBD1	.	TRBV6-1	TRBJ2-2	TGTGCCAGCAGTTCCGGGACAGTGAACACCGGGGAGCTGTTTTTT	CASSSGTVNTGELFF
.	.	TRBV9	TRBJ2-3	TGTGCCAGCAGCTGGGACTCACTAAATACAGATACGCAGTATTTT	CASSWDSLNTDTQYF
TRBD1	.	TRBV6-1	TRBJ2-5	TGTGCCAGCAGTGACAGGGGACAGGGCAAGAGGGAGACCCAGTACTTC	CASSDRGQGKRETQYF
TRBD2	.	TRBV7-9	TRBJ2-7	TGTTCCAGCAGCTTACAGCGGGAGGTCGAGCAGTACTTC	CSSSLQREVEQYF
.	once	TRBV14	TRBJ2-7	TGTGCCAGCAGCTCGGGGATCATCACCGACGAGCAGTACTTC	CASSSGIITDEQYF
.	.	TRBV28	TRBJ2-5	TGTGCCAGCAGTCCGACTAGTTTGGTAAAGACCCAGTACTTC	CASSPTSLVKTQYF
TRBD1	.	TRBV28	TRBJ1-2	TGTGCCAGCAATACGGGACAGGCATACTATGGCTACACCTTC	CASNTGQAYYGYTF
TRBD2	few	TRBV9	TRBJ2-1	TGTGCCAGCAGCGTCTCTAGCGGGATCACTTACAATGAGCAGTTCTTC	CASSVSSGITYNEQFF
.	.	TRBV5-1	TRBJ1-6	TGCGCCAGCAGCTTGGCGGGGGATAATTCACCCCCCCACTTT	CASSLAGDNSPPHF
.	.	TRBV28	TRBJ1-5	TGTGCCAGCACCCATGCCGGGGCAGGGGGCAATCAGCCCCAGCATTTT	CASTHAGAGGNQPQHF
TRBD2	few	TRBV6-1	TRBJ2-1	TGTGCCAGCAGTGAAGACCGGGACTACGCCCTCGGCGAGCAGTTCTTC	CASSEDRDYALGEQFF
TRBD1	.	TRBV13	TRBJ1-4	TGTGCCAGCAGCCCCCGGGACAGGGGGCGGGTGGGTGAAAAACTGTTTTTT	CASSPRDRGRVGEKLFF
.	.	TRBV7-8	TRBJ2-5	TGTGCCAGCAGCCTCGGGATCAGTCAAGAGACCCAGTACTTC	CASSLGISQETQYF
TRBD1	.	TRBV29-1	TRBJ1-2	TGCAGCGGCTCGGACAGGAACTATGGCTACACCTTC	CSGSDRNYGYTF
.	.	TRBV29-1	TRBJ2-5	TGCAGCGTTGGGGGAGGAGCCCAAGAGACCCAGTACTTC	CSVGGGAQETQYF
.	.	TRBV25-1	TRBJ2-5	TGTGCCAGCGCGAACCTGGGTCCAGGCGCGGGGGAGACCCAGTACTTC	CASANLGPGAGETQYF
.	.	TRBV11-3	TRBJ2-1	TGTGCCAGCAGCTTAGATCGCGGCCATTACAATGAGCAGTTCTTC	CASSLDRGHYNEQFF
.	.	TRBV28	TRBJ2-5	TGTGCCAGCAGTTTATCCCCGGGACTCGGGGCATTGTACCAAGAGACCCAGTACTTC	CASSLSPGLGALYQETQYF
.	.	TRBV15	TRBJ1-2	TGTGCCACCACGCCTAGGAGGGGCCCTCTCGGCTACACCTTC	CATTPRRGPLGYTF
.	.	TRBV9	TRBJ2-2	TGTGCCAGCACCCATGGGGAGCACACCGGGGAGCTGTTTTTT	CASTHGEHTGELFF
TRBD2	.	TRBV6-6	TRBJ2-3	TGTGCCAGCAGCTCCCGCGGGGGGTGGGGCACAGATACGCAGTATTTT	CASSSRGGWGTDTQYF
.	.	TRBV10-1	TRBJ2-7	TGCGCCAGCAGTCCGAACAGGGTTTTCTACGAGCAGTACTTC	CASSPNRVFYEQYF
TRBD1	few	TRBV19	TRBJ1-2	TGTGCCAGTAGGCCGACAGGGGTTGGTGGCTACACCTTC	CASRPTGVGGYTF
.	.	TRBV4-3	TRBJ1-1	TGCGCCAGCAGCCAAGCGGCAGTGGAAAGGGGTACTGAAGCTTTCTTT	CASSQAAVERGTEAFF
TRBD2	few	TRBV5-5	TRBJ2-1	TGTGCCAGCAGCCTCAGGACTAGCGGGACCGACCACAATGAGCAGTTCTTC	CASSLRTSGTDHNEQFF
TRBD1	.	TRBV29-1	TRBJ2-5	TGCAGCGTGGGACAGTACCAAGAGACCCAGTACTTC	CSVGQYQETQYF
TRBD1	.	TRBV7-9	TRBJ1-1	TGTGCCAGCTCACGACAGGGCAACACTGAAGCTTTCTTT	CASSRQGNTEAFF
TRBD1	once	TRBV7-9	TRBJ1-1	TGTGCCAGCAGCTTAAGGGACAGAAACACTGAAGCTTTCTTT	CASSLRDRNTEAFF
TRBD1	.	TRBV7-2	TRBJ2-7	TGTGCCAGCAGCCTATCCCGGACAGGAATCGACGAGCAGTACTTC	CASSLSRTGIDEQYF
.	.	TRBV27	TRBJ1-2	TGTGCCAGCAGTAATGGGGACATTAACTATGGCTACACCTTC	CASSNGDINYGYTF
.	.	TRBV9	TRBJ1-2	TGTGCCAGTAGCGTTCAGGGGTGGTATGGCTACACCTTC	CASSVQGWYGYTF
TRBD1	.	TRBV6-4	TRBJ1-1	TGTGCCAGCAGTGACACGGACAGGGGCACTGAAGCTTTCTTT	CASSDTDRGTEAFF
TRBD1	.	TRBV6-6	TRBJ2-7	TGTGCCAGCAGTTACTGGACAGGGGGCGGCAACGAGCAGTACTTC	CASSYWTGGGNEQYF
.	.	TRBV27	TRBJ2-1	TGTGCCAGCAGTTCACAGGGCTATGAGCAGTTCTTC	CASSSQGYEQFF
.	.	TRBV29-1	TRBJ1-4	TGCAGCGTTGAGGGGCCGGGGGGTGAAAAACTGTTTTTT	CSVEGPGGEKLFF
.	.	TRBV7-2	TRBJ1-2	TGTGCCAGCAGCCCAGTTCTTGCGGGGGCGTCTAACTATGGCTACACCTTC	CASSPVLAGASNYGYTF
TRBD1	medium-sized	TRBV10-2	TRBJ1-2	TGCGCCAGCAGCGGACAGGGATCCTCTGGCTACACCTTC	CASSGQGSSGYTF
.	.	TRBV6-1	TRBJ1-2	TGTGCCAGCAGTGAAGGGCTCTCTGGCTACACCTTC	CASSEGLSGYTF
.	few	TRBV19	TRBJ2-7	TGTGCCAGTAAATATGGGGCAGTAGGAATCTACGAGCAGTACTTC	CASKYGAVGIYEQYF
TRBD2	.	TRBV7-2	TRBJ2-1	TGTGCCAGCAGCCCACTAGCGGGGGTCAATGAGCAGTTCTTC	CASSPLAGVNEQFF